A single sample gave rise to the 2 T cell receptor beta chains below, sequenced in a study of T cells expressing NK-cell markers. No DNA is given; TCRdb re-called the 5' RACE reads and lists each CDR3 protein once. The listing records roughly 450,000 distinct CDR3 sequences. The material sequenced was blood T cells: a sorted CD56 or NKG2C T cell subset, CD4+ or CD8+ T cells, or bulk PBMC T cells (not recorded which). These receptors were obtained from a woman in her forties or fifties in good health.

V and J are TRBV29-1 and TRBJ2-5; the TCRdb call, TRBD2, lacks DNA for checking. The CDR3 spans 11 residues. Germline CDR1 is SQVTM and CDR2 is ANQGSEA. This CDR3 reads CSMTEAETQYF.

V is TRBV29-1 and J is TRBJ2-5; TCRdb designates TRBD2, a call that cannot be tested without DNA. Per the germline V gene, CDR1 is SQVTM and CDR2 is ANQGSEA. The CDR3 totals 16 residues. Here the CDR3 reads CSVARFKKGGEETQYF.